The 31 T cell receptor beta chains listed next were all sequenced from one sample in a study of T cells in Graves' hyperthyroidism and ophthalmopathy. Amplified TCR beta CDR3 regions derived from RNA transcripts. The HTBI primer set served for first-round RT-PCR of the TCR CDR3. From the multiplex PCR reads, TCRdb called clonotypes with MiXCR, one entry per CDR3 protein. The sample yields approximately 620,000 distinct CDR3 sequences, about 16% seen once. Material: blood. The receptor source for this set is a woman aged 40-49 years with Graves' ophthalmopathy.

This clonotype was detected ten times or more. The chain recombines TRBV11-2 with TRBJ2-7; 9 bases align to TRBD2. This CDR3 is built from 14 residues. The germline gives CDR1 SGHAT, CDR2 FQNNGV. J lost 7 bases, V lost 3 bases, and 7 bases had no gene match. DNA of the CDR3: TGTGCCAGCAGCTTTATTCTAGCGGGGAAGGAGCAGTACTTC. It specifies CASSFILAGKEQYF.

In its sample, this clonotype was seen a few times. The V gene is TRBV6-1, the J gene TRBJ2-4; 7 bases line up with TRBD2. The CDR3 extends over 15 amino acids. The V segment lost 5 bases and the J segment 3 bases; nucleotides outside the gene matches: 7. Per germline, CDR1 MNHNS and CDR2 SASEGT. The CDR3 sequence is CASSSTAGVKNIQYF. The CDR3 region has the DNA TGTGCCAGCAGTTCTACGGCGGGGGTCAAAAACATTCAGTACTTC.

This clonotype was observed a few times. A clone one base away is much larger, so this may be a read error. The rearrangement links TRBV30 to TRBJ2-3, with D tentatively TRBD2 (5 bases). The CDR3 sequence is 14 residues long. CDR1 and CDR2 (germline): GTSNPN, SVGIG (reference sequence). CDR3 sequence reads: CAWSVVASTDKQYF. The CDR3, as DNA: TGTGCCTGGAGTGTTGTAGCGTCCACAGATAAGCAGTATTTT.

This clonotype was counted ten times or more. V and J are TRBV6-2 or TRBV6-3 and TRBJ1-4; 10 bases are shared with TRBD1. Looked up from germline, CDR1 is MNHEY and CDR2 is SVGEGT. Trimming removed 2 bases from V and 4 bases from J; junction bases left unmatched: 10. The CDR3 runs to 18 residues. DNA of the CDR3: TGTGCCAGCAGTTACCAATTCGGACAGGGGGTGCTTAATGAAAAACTGTTTTTT. Its translation is CASSYQFGQGVLNEKLFF.

This clonotype was detected ten times or more. CDR3 loop: CATLAPGQNYEQYF. The CDR3 DNA sequence: TGTGCCACCCTTGCTCCGGGACAAAACTACGAGCAGTACTTC. The genes are TRBV6-1 and TRBJ2-7; weak D call: TRBD1 (6 bases). CDR3 length: 14 amino acids. Germline V CDR1 and CDR2: MNHNS, SASEGT. V was cut by 10 bases and J by 3 bases, with 19 bases left in between.

This clonotype was found many times. The chain has TRBV7-2 and TRBJ2-7; 9 bases align to TRBD2. This CDR3 has 15 residues. V lost 1 base and J lost 0; bases outside the gene matches: 1. Germline V CDR1 and CDR2: SGHTA, FQGNSA. The DNA for the CDR3 is TGTGCCAGCAGCTTAGAGGGACTAGCCTCCTACGAGCAGTACTTC. Amino acid sequence: CASSLEGLASYEQYF.

This clonotype was found many times. This rearrangement joins TRBV7-8 to TRBJ1-4, with TRBD1 matching over 10 bases. There are 15 residues in the CDR3. The ends lost 5 bases at V and 8 bases at J; junction bases unmatched: 8. CDR1 and CDR2 (germline): SGHVS, FQNEAQ. CDR3 nucleotide sequence: TGTGCCAGCAGCCTGCCGGGGACAGGGGACGAAAAACTGTTTTTT. Amino acids: CASSLPGTGDEKLFF.

This clonotype was seen many times. The chain recombines TRBV5-6 with TRBJ1-4; a weak D match, TRBD1 (5 bases). The V gene lost 4 bases and the J gene lost 8 bases, with 21 bases spanning the gap. The length of the CDR3 is 16 residues. Germline CDR1 SGHDT, CDR2 YYEEEE. The CDR3 region is CASSVGPGLGGEKLFF. CDR3 nucleotides: TGTGCCAGCAGCGTGGGACCGGGCCTGGGCGGCGAAAAACTGTTTTTT.

This clonotype was seen repeatedly, ten times or more. The CDR3 DNA sequence: TGTGCCAGCAGTGATGCCGGGAACACTGAAGCTTTCTTT. It translates to CASSDAGNTEAFF. This chain joins TRBV6-1 and TRBJ1-1; D uncertain. CDR1 and CDR2 from the germline V gene are MNHNS and SASEGT. The CDR3 runs to 13 residues. Trimming shortened V by 3 bases and J by 1 base, and 6 bases separated the two germline ends.

This clonotype was observed at least ten times. The chain combines TRBV5-4 with TRBJ1-1; D gene unclear. Germline V gives CDR1 SGHNT, CDR2 YYREEE (reference sequence). The length of the CDR3 is 11 residues. V lost 4 bases and J lost 7, with 8 bases in between. This CDR3 reads CASSREGEAFF. The DNA of the CDR3 is TGTGCCAGCAGCCGCGAAGGTGAAGCTTTCTTT.

The chain employs TRBV5-1 and TRBJ2-1; D unresolved. This CDR3 comprises 14 residues. Trimming removed 4 bases at V and 5 bases at J, with 13 bases between. Germline CDR1 and CDR2: SGHRS and YFSETQ. CDR3 amino acids: CASSTRRPDNEQFF. In nucleotides, the CDR3 is TGCGCCAGCAGCACCCGTCGGCCGGACAATGAGCAGTTCTTC.

The chain combines TRBV6-6 with TRBJ1-3; TRBD1 is a possible D gene (6 bases). V lost 0 bases, J lost 1 base, and 22 bases lay in between. The CDR3 is made up of 20 amino acids. Looked up from germline, CDR1 is MNHNY and CDR2 is SVGAGI (reference sequence). The CDR3 nucleotides are TGTGCCAGCAGTTACTCACAGGGCGAGCCTTGGGACGGGTCTGGAAACACCATATATTTT. Translating it yields CASSYSQGEPWDGSGNTIYF.

The table lists this clonotype with a few counts. The genes are TRBV5-1 and TRBJ2-7, with 8 bases lining up with TRBD2. With 1 base clipped from V and 7 bases from J, the junction kept 7 bases outside the gene matches. The CDR3 runs to 14 residues. Germline V gives CDR1 SGHRS, CDR2 YFSETQ. The CDR3 loop is CASSLSGGPKEQYF. The CDR3 DNA is TGCGCCAGCAGCTTGTCGGGAGGGCCGAAGGAGCAGTACTTC.

This chain links TRBV2 with TRBJ2-5; tentatively, D is TRBD1 (6 bases). The germline gives CDR1 SNHLY, CDR2 FYNNEI. Between the trimmed V and J ends, which lost 2 bases and 7 bases, there was a span of 20 bases. The CDR3 is 16 amino acids. CDR3 DNA: TGTGCCAGCAGTGAATTTACCGGGACAACGGCCTGGACCCAGTACTTC. This sequence encodes CASSEFTGTTAWTQYF.

This clonotype was detected ten times or more. The chain combines TRBV14 with TRBJ2-3, with a weak D call TRBD2 (5 bases). This CDR3 has 15 amino acids. Germline lookup yields CDR1 SGHDN and CDR2 FVKESK. With 5 bases removed from V and 2 bases from J, the gap between germline ends came to 14 bases. CDR3 residues: CASSFSWELTDTQYF. CDR3 coding DNA: TGTGCCAGCAGCTTTTCGTGGGAGCTCACAGATACGCAGTATTTT.

This chain joins TRBV27 and TRBJ2-5; 12 bases fit TRBD2. This CDR3 has 16 residues. The V gene end was trimmed by 5 bases and the J gene end by 4 bases; junction bases not matched to a gene: 8. Germline CDR1 is MNHEY and CDR2 is SMNVEV (reference sequence). The CDR3 bases are TGTGCCAGCAGTGGCCTAGCGGGAGGGCAACGAGAGACCCAGTACTTC. Its translation is CASSGLAGGQRETQYF.

This clonotype was counted ten times or more. The rearrangement uses TRBV30 and TRBJ1-1; possible D gene TRBD1, 5 bases. CDR3 size: 13 residues. V lost 4 bases, J lost 7 bases, and 16 bases lay in between. Germline V gene sequence: CDR1 GTSNPN, CDR2 SVGIG (reference sequence). The CDR3 sequence is CAWTTHGTGEAFF. CDR3 in DNA: TGTGCCTGGACCACACACGGGACGGGTGAAGCTTTCTTT.

This clonotype occurred a few times. The rearrangement joins TRBV16 to TRBJ1-1, with unresolved D. Germline values: CDR1 KGHSY, CDR2 FQNENV. The CDR3 runs to 13 residues. Deletions cut 4 bases from V and 7 bases from J, with 13 bases between. The CDR3 is CASSPSWENEAFF. DNA of the CDR3: TGTGCCAGCAGCCCTAGCTGGGAAAATGAAGCTTTCTTT.

This clonotype has more than one count but fewer than ten. The V and J genes are TRBV28 and TRBJ1-1; 9 bases fit TRBD1. V shed 5 bases and J 4 bases; nucleotides not matched to a gene: 8. The CDR3 is made up of 15 amino acids. Germline values: CDR1 MDHEN, CDR2 SYDVKM. The CDR3 coding sequence is TGTGCCAGCAGTGACCCGGGACAGGGTGTCACTGAAGCTTTCTTT. Translating it yields CASSDPGQGVTEAFF.

This clonotype appeared a few times. The V gene is TRBV6-1, the J gene TRBJ2-1; D is unresolved. The CDR3 is 14 residues long. From germline, CDR1 is MNHNS and CDR2 SASEGT. V lost 0 bases and J lost 5, with 8 bases in between. The CDR3 DNA reads as TGTGCCAGCAGTGAAGCAAGGTGGGACAATGAGCAGTTCTTC. This gives the protein CASSEARWDNEQFF.

Many counts were recorded for this clonotype. This chain uses TRBV25-1 with TRBJ1-6; tentative D call: TRBD1 (6 bases). V gave up 6 bases and J gave up 5 bases, with 14 bases separating them. Germline V gene lookup returns CDR1 MGHDK and CDR2 SYGVNS. This CDR3 spans 15 amino acids. For the CDR3, the DNA is TGTGCCAGCAGCATGGGCTGGACAGATAATTCACCCCTCCACTTT. As protein: CASSMGWTDNSPLHF.

This clonotype was found a few times. This chain uses TRBV10-3 with TRBJ2-3; 7 positions match TRBD2. CDR3 size: 15 residues. V gave up 2 bases and J gave up 4 bases; unmatched junction bases: 6. CDR1 ENHRY and CDR2 SYGVKD come from the germline V gene. CDR3 bases: TGTGCCATCAGTGAGCCCGGGACTAAGGCAGATACGCAGTATTTT. Translated: CAISEPGTKADTQYF.

This clonotype was counted only a few times. The CDR3 is CSVSGTYGDEQFF. CDR3 DNA: TGCAGCGTTTCTGGGACGTACGGGGATGAGCAGTTCTTC. V is TRBV29-1 and J is TRBJ2-1; D is possibly TRBD1 or TRBD2 (5 bases each). The CDR3 runs to 13 residues. Germline V lookup: CDR1 SQVTM, CDR2 ANQGSEA. V lost 5 bases, J lost 8 bases, and 16 bases lay in between.

This clonotype showed up just a few times. This chain joins TRBV10-3 and TRBJ2-1, with 12 bases matching TRBD1. J gave up 6 bases and V 5 bases, and 2 bases lay outside the gene matches. The CDR3 is 14 residues long. Germline CDR1 and CDR2: ENHRY and SYGVKD. The CDR3 nucleotides are TGTGCCATCAGTTCGGGACAGGGGGCCAATGAGCAGTTCTTC. This codes for CAISSGQGANEQFF.

This clonotype was seen only a few times. The chain combines TRBV3-1 with TRBJ1-1; D might be TRBD1 (5 bases). The CDR3 has 15 amino acids. Trimming shortened V by 1 base and J by 4 bases, and 13 bases separated the two germline ends. In germline, CDR1 is LGHDT, CDR2 YNNKEL (reference sequence). CDR3 in DNA: TGTGCCAGCAGCCAAGCGGGCCCGAGGGGCACTGAAGCTTTCTTT. Amino acids: CASSQAGPRGTEAFF.

This clonotype has just a few counts. The chain joins TRBV6-1 to TRBJ1-2; D remains ambiguous. The germline V gene encodes CDR1 MNHNS and CDR2 SASEGT. V lost 5 bases, J lost 9 bases, and 19 bases lay in between. This CDR3 spans 14 amino acids. This CDR3 reads CASSPTVYTMSYTF. Here the CDR3 DNA reads TGTGCCAGCAGTCCCACCGTTTACACTATGAGCTACACCTTC.

The chain recombines TRBV20-1 with TRBJ2-1; 11 positions match TRBD2. The CDR3 has 17 amino acids. CDR1 DFQATT and CDR2 SNEGSKA come from the germline V gene (reference sequence). The trim removed 0 bases at V and 3 bases at J, leaving 7 bases unmatched. CDR3 bases: TGCAGTGCTAGAGATCCAGTTACTAGCGGGGGCTACAATGAGCAGTTCTTC. Translation: CSARDPVTSGGYNEQFF.

This clonotype was recorded a few times. CDR3 sequence (DNA): TGCAGTGCTAGCCTACCCGAGACGCTCGGGGCTACCAATGAGCAGTTCTTC. This encodes CSASLPETLGATNEQFF. V usage is TRBV20-1 and J usage is TRBJ2-1, with D perhaps given as TRBD1 or TRBD2 (5 bases each). The germline V gene has CDR1 DFQATT and CDR2 SNEGSKA (reference sequence). This CDR3 is built from 17 residues. The V and J ends lost 3 bases and 6 bases respectively, with 24 bases between them.

This rearrangement joins TRBV5-1 to TRBJ1-2; 8 bases fit TRBD1. CDR1 SGHRS and CDR2 YFSETQ come from the germline V gene. This CDR3 is built from 15 residues. V shed 5 bases and J 4 bases; nucleotides not matched to a gene: 10. Here the CDR3 DNA reads TGCGCCAGCAGTTCTCCGGGACAGGATATCTATGGCTACACCTTC. This codes for CASSSPGQDIYGYTF.

This chain joins TRBV12-3 or TRBV12-4 and TRBJ2-1, with D possibly called TRBD1 or TRBD2 (6 bases each). Deletions cut 5 bases from V and 3 bases from J, with 20 bases between. CDR3 length: 17 residues. The CDR3 loop is CASSGPRGGNLYNEQFF. DNA of the CDR3: TGTGCCAGCAGTGGGCCCAGGGGCGGGAACCTCTACAATGAGCAGTTCTTC.

The chain carries TRBV9 and TRBJ2-3; a weak D match, TRBD2 (6 bases). Germline V gives CDR1 SGDLS, CDR2 YYNGEE. There are 13 residues in the CDR3. Trimming removed 0 bases at V and 6 bases at J, with 8 bases between. Written as DNA, the CDR3 is TGTGCCAGCAGCGTAGCGGGGGAGGATACGCAGTATTTT. It translates to CASSVAGEDTQYF.